The TCR beta chain described here comes from a study of blood T cell repertoires in COVID-19. About the research overall: Samples of COVID-19 (acute and convalescent) were obtained from the United States, Italy and Spain.

In the study's own analysis: Amplification with reference gene primers provided the estimates of nucleated cell counts. The repertoire was sequenced with immunoSEQ multiplex PCR; TCRdb's copy has only in-frame clones and lacks some. The DNA was the basis for D and trimming; V, J and clone size are from that table. Of approximately 310,000 clones detected, 70% to 90% appear once; the ten largest clones hold roughly 2.3%. The V segment lost 7 bases and the J segment 4 bases; nucleotides outside the gene matches: 6. CDR3 length: 13 amino acids. The V gene's germline CDR1 is MGHRA and CDR2 YSYEKL. V and J are TRBV4-1 and TRBJ1-2; the match to TRBD1 covers 7 bases. This receptor was identified in a man aged 25 to 40 who had recovered from COVID-19. Sample: PBMCs or T cells enriched from blood (not recorded which). CDR3 DNA: TGCGCCAGCAACCAGCCAGGGGGCTATGGCTACACCTTC. As protein: CASNQPGGYGYTF.